Included here is one TCR beta chain sequence, with context. The target antigen is unknown. The germline gives CDR1 SQVTM, CDR2 ANQGSEA. This CDR3 has 12 amino acids. This entry comes from a study of post-analysis software for immune sequencing data. Study-level information: Recorded subtypes: relapsing-remitting, secondary progressive, progressive-relapsing; some patients unannotated.

Overall study findings and caveats: There was significantly lower normalized Chao1 diversity in multiple sclerosis patients than in controls. Samples prepared in the same batch strongly co-clustered by F measure. When patients were compared with controls, about 5 TRBV segments were more frequent, TRBV5-6, TRBV5-1 and TRBV20-1 among them.

The TCR beta cDNA libraries contained unique molecular identifiers. Each batch of about 0.95 to 11 million T cells produced 500,000 to 550,000 cDNA molecules. TCRdb analysed the PCR reads with MiXCR anew, one entry per CDR3 protein. In the table there are over 300,000 distinct CDR3 sequences, less than 40% of which are singletons. This chain joins TRBV29-1 and TRBJ2-7; no firm D call. Matching the DNA end better, TRBJ2-5 makes the J call doubtful. This sequence originates from a girl between 10 and 17 years old with multiple sclerosis. Sequencing was carried out using blood. In nucleotides, the CDR3 is TGCAGCGTCGCACTTGAGTTTGAGACCCAGTACTTC. The encoded protein is CSVALEFETQYF.